This T cell receptor (beta chain) was recorded in a study of cytomegalovirus exposure and HLA in healthy donors. Points from the study as a whole: A previous analysis found most TCR beta V segments productive roughly 87% or roughly 30% of the time.

The study ran its PCR with 60 Vbeta and 13 Jbeta primers. Here immunoSEQ multiplex PCR was the method, and the copy in TCRdb shows in-frame clones only, minus some. The repertoire has around 210,000 clones, approximately 85% of them found once; the top ten carry about 0.22%. These donors counted as nominally healthy when sampled, but unrecorded immune exposures were likely. Germline loops: CDR1 SGHRS, CDR2 YFSETQ. The CDR3 length is 15 residues. Trimming cost V 3 bases and J 4 bases; bases outside gene matches: 7. To note about this clone: Its antigen is still unknown.

This TCR was recovered from a girl aged 2-10 years in good health and CMV-seronegative. The sample comprised PBMCs. The chain couples TRBV5-1 to TRBJ2-1, with 7 bases that match TRBD1. Here the CDR3 reads CASSYNRDSYNEQFF. As DNA, the CDR3 is TGCGCCAGCAGCTACAACCGGGACAGTTACAATGAGCAGTTCTTC.